Described below is a single T cell receptor (beta chain) sequence and its context. CD4+ cells were split into CD45RA+ naive and CD45RA-negative memory subsets. The assay was immunoSEQ multiplex PCR, and TCRdb's table has in-frame clones only and misses some. The sample has around 200,000 clones, about 68% seen once. The data were obtained in a study of shared clonotypes between healthy human individuals. CDR1 and CDR2 (germline): SGHTA, FQGNSA. Trimming pared 2 bases from V and 1 base from J, leaving 9 bases between. The CDR3 length is 14 residues. The receptor was derived from a man aged 30-40 years in good health. Sequencing was performed on memory CD4+ T cells sorted from blood. Subset specified: CD45RA-negative fraction. This chain joins TRBV7-2 and TRBJ2-7, with D possibly matching TRBD2 (5 bases). CDR3: CASSLQGGSYEQYF. For the CDR3, the DNA is TGTGCCAGCAGCTTACAAGGCGGGTCCTACGAGCAGTACTTC.